One and the same sample provided the 7 T cell receptor beta chains below, sequenced in a study of blood T cells in healthy people across ages (dated by TCRdb to the mid-2010s). Receptors were amplified or captured by 5' RACE. The run used an Illumina HiSeq 2500. A second PCR of about 7 to 12 cycles was run with a J-beta primer mix and a sample-barcoded 5' primer. The raw public data were reprocessed by TCRdb itself: fastp quality trimming at Q25, MiXCR clonotype calling, in-frame beta chains only. Every distinct CDR3 protein forms one entry, paired with its most common genes and DNA. The sample includes under 1 million distinct CDR3 sequences, with 40% to 50% observed a single time. Roughly a fifth of the sample goes to the ten largest clones. The sample consisted of blood. Receptors were obtained from a man in his 60s in good health.

This clonotype was detected a few times. V gene TRBV5-1 combines with J gene TRBJ1-1, with 8 bases lining up with TRBD1. Looked up from germline, CDR1 is SGHRS and CDR2 is YFSETQ. Trimming removed 4 bases from V and 1 base from J; junction bases left unmatched: 3. The CDR3 covers 14 residues. As DNA, the CDR3 is TGCGCCAGCAGCCCGGACAGGGAGAACACTGAAGCTTTCTTT. Amino acid sequence: CASSPDRENTEAFF.

This clonotype was seen only a few times. This sequence joins TRBV6-1 and TRBJ2-5; 8 nucleotides line up with TRBD2. Matching the DNA end better, TRBJ2-7 makes the J call doubtful. CDR3 length: 14 residues. CDR1 is MNHNS and CDR2 is SASEGT in the germline V gene. The DNA of the CDR3 is TGTGCCAGCACTCCCGGGGGGGTACTCTGCGAGCAGTACTTC. It yields the protein CASTPGGVLCEQYF.

This clonotype came up a few times. The chain employs TRBV3-1 and TRBJ2-3; D unresolved. The CDR3 loop spans 12 amino acids. Germline V gene lookup returns CDR1 LGHDT and CDR2 YNNKEL (reference sequence). Deletions cut 5 bases from V and 2 bases from J, with 5 bases between. The CDR3 coding sequence is TGTGCCAGCAGCATCCACACAGATACGCAGTATTTT. Amino acid sequence: CASSIHTDTQYF.

V and J are TRBV20-1 and TRBJ2-7; TRBD2 matches at 10 bases. The DNA end lines up better with TRBJ2-5; the J call may be wrong. The CDR3 has 14 amino acids. Germline V gives CDR1 DFQATT, CDR2 SNEGSKA (reference sequence). In DNA, the CDR3 is TGCAGTGCTCCCCGGACTAGCGGCCGGCAGACCCAGTACTTC. Protein product: CSAPRTSGRQTQYF.

The chain has TRBV4-1 and TRBJ2-6; TRBD1 matches at 7 bases. The CDR3 has 16 residues. Germline CDR1 reads MGHRA; CDR2 reads YSYEKL. Losses at the gene ends were 4 bases for V and 2 bases for J; bases not matched to a gene: 5. The CDR3 sequence: CASSREGATGANVLTF. CDR3 nucleotides: TGCGCCAGCAGCCGTGAGGGGGCTACTGGGGCCAACGTCCTGACTTTC.

The chain recombines TRBV11-2 with TRBJ2-7, with 10 positions matching TRBD2. V shed 3 bases, J shed 7 bases, and the junction held 6 bases outside the gene matches. The CDR3 consists of 14 residues. In germline, CDR1 is SGHAT, CDR2 FQNNGV. The CDR3 DNA is TGTGCCAGCAGCTTGACGGGACTAGCGAGAGAGCAGTACTTC. Translated, it gives CASSLTGLAREQYF.

The rearrangement joins TRBV9 to TRBJ2-5; 7 bases match TRBD1. This CDR3 spans 15 amino acids. In germline, CDR1 is SGDLS, CDR2 YYNGEE. The trim removed 0 bases at V and 3 bases at J, leaving 5 bases unmatched. The DNA for the CDR3 is TGTGCCAGCAGCGTAGTCGGGACAGATAAAGAGACCCAGTACTTC. Residues: CASSVVGTDKETQYF.